Listed here are 13 T cell receptor beta chains from one sample, sequenced in a study of blood T cells in healthy people across ages. Combining a sample-barcoded 5' primer with a J-beta primer mix, a second PCR ran for 7 to 11 cycles. TCRdb passed the 5' RACE reads through MiXCR, listing each CDR3 protein once. The data show fewer than 2,000,000 distinct CDR3 sequences, with 34% seen just once and 11% held by the top ten. The sample comprised blood. Every receptor here comes from a young woman in good health.

The chain has TRBV9 and TRBJ2-1, with TRBD2 identical over 7 bases. Germline V gives CDR1 SGDLS, CDR2 YYNGEE. The CDR3 contains 15 residues. V lost 0 bases and J lost 4; bases outside the gene matches: 4. This CDR3 reads CASSVEGLPYNEQFF. For the CDR3, the DNA is TGTGCCAGCAGCGTAGAGGGACTACCTTACAATGAGCAGTTCTTC.

In this sample, this clonotype turned up a few times. The J gene is TRBJ2-5, the V gene TRBV4-1; 13 nucleotides agree with TRBD2. The J segment lost 4 bases and the V segment lost 0 bases, leaving 11 bases of the junction unmatched. The CDR3 is 19 amino acids. Looked up from germline, CDR1 is MGHRA and CDR2 is YSYEKL. CDR3 region: CASSQDLGLAGRRGETQYF. CDR3 nucleotides: TGCGCCAGCAGCCAAGATTTGGGACTAGCGGGAAGAAGGGGAGAGACCCAGTACTTC.

This clonotype was seen repeatedly, ten times or more. V and J are TRBV5-1 and TRBJ1-2; D is perhaps TRBD1 (5 bases). V lost 4 bases, J lost 4 bases, and 14 bases lay in between. Germline V gene sequence: CDR1 SGHRS, CDR2 YFSETQ. There are 14 residues in the CDR3. CDR3 residues: CASSPDTGTYGYTF. The DNA for the CDR3 is TGCGCCAGCAGCCCGGATACAGGCACCTATGGCTACACCTTC.

Here the CDR3 reads CASSIGPAGTEAFF. CDR3 DNA sequence: TGTGCCAGCTCTATTGGGCCGGCGGGCACTGAAGCTTTCTTT. This rearrangement joins TRBV12-3 or TRBV12-4 to TRBJ1-1; D gene ambiguous. The CDR3 consists of 14 residues. With 8 bases removed from V and 4 bases from J, the gap between germline ends came to 17 bases.

This clonotype was found once. This chain connects TRBV29-1 to TRBJ2-1, with a weak D call TRBD2 (6 bases). The CDR3 covers 13 residues. Germline loops: CDR1 SQVTM, CDR2 ANQGSEA. V was cut by 1 base and J by 8 bases, with 12 bases left in between. The CDR3 DNA reads TGCAGCGTTGAAGGGTGGAGGGACGATGAGCAGTTCTTC. Translated: CSVEGWRDDEQFF.

This clonotype was recorded a few times. The rearrangement uses TRBV7-2 and TRBJ2-3, with 11 nucleotides matching TRBD2. Germline trimming cut 5 bases from V and 0 bases from J; bases unmatched to any gene: 4. This CDR3 has 16 amino acids. From germline, CDR1 is SGHTA and CDR2 FQGNSA. The CDR3 region is CASSTSGGRSTDTQYF. In DNA, the CDR3 is TGTGCCAGCAGCACTAGCGGGGGTAGAAGCACAGATACGCAGTATTTT.

The rearrangement uses TRBV2 and TRBJ2-1, with D uncertain. Germline V gene sequence: CDR1 SNHLY, CDR2 FYNNEI. Trimming pared 5 bases from V and 2 bases from J, leaving 10 bases between. CDR3 length: 14 amino acids. CDR3 amino acids: CASSYSLAYNEQFF. Written as DNA, the CDR3 is TGTGCCAGCAGTTACAGCCTGGCCTACAATGAGCAGTTCTTC. Together with reference TRBV2 and TRBJ2-1, the CDR3 gives the full variable domain: EPEVTQTPSHQVTQMGQEVILRCVPISNHLYFYWYRQILGQKVEFLVSFYNNEISEKSEIFDDQFSVERPDGSNFTLKIRSTKLEDSAMYFCASSYSLAYNEQFFGPGTRLTVL.

The chain joins TRBV15 to TRBJ2-5; D call uncertain. This CDR3 is built from 15 residues. In germline, CDR1 is LNHNV, CDR2 YYDKDF (reference sequence). With 0 bases removed from V and 2 bases from J, the gap between germline ends came to 10 bases. The CDR3 protein is CATSRDMAGQETQYF. The CDR3 DNA is TGTGCCACCAGCAGAGATATGGCAGGACAAGAGACCCAGTACTTC.

This clonotype was counted ten times or more. J is TRBJ2-7 and V is TRBV29-1, with TRBD2 matching over 7 bases. Trimming took 4 bases from V and 3 from J; bases not matched to a gene: 6. The CDR3 covers 13 residues. Germline CDR1 reads SQVTM; CDR2 reads ANQGSEA. This chain's CDR3 is CSVAGGGGYEQYF. CDR3 DNA: TGCAGCGTTGCGGGGGGAGGAGGCTACGAGCAGTACTTC.

The chain joins TRBV20-1 to TRBJ2-3; D may be TRBD1 or TRBD2 (5 bases each). Trimming took 6 bases from V and 3 from J, leaving 16 bases between them. The CDR3 sequence is 14 residues long. CDR1 and CDR2 from the germline V gene are DFQATT and SNEGSKA (reference sequence). The CDR3 reads CSAPAGAGTDTQYF. The CDR3 nucleotides are TGCAGTGCCCCCGCCGGGGCTGGGACAGATACGCAGTATTTT.

This clonotype was detected only a few times. The genes are TRBV30 and TRBJ2-1, with 7 nucleotides matching TRBD2. Germline CDR1 is GTSNPN and CDR2 is SVGIG (reference sequence). Trimming took 2 bases from V and 6 from J; bases not matched to a gene: 7. This CDR3 spans 14 amino acids. The CDR3 loop is CAWSLLAATNEQFF. Written as DNA, the CDR3 is TGTGCCTGGAGTCTCCTAGCGGCGACCAATGAGCAGTTCTTC. Variable domain in full (rest from reference TRBV30 and TRBJ2-1): SQTIHQWPATLVQPVGSPLSLECTVEGTSNPNLYWYRQAAGRGLQLLFYSVGIGQISSEVPQNLSASRPQDRQFILSSKKLLLSDSGFYLCAWSLLAATNEQFFGPGTRLTVL.

J is TRBJ2-6 and V is TRBV7-9, with 12 bases that match TRBD2. The CDR3 loop spans 20 amino acids. V lost 8 bases to trimming and J lost 2 bases; unmatched junction nucleotides: 16. The germline V gene has CDR1 SEHNR and CDR2 FQNEAQ (reference sequence). The chain's CDR3 is CASLIGASSGGAPGANVLTF. In DNA, the CDR3 is TGTGCCAGCCTCATAGGAGCATCTAGCGGGGGGGCCCCTGGGGCCAACGTCCTGACTTTC.

This chain uses TRBV27 with TRBJ2-5; D gene ambiguous. The last part of the DNA fits TRBJ2-7 better; the J call may be wrong. The germline CDR1 and CDR2 sequences are MNHEY and SMNVEV (reference sequence). The CDR3 consists of 16 residues. The CDR3 sequence: CASSLDGGTSPHEQYF. CDR3 nucleotides: TGTGCCAGCAGTTTGGACGGCGGAACCTCTCCCCACGAGCAGTACTTC.